The clone carrying this T cell receptor (beta chain) appeared many times. What it binds is not known. These data belong to a study of early T cells in non-severe SARS-CoV-2 infection. Findings and limits, study-wide: VDJdb matches were skewed toward anti-spike CD8 T cell responses.

Trimming took 5 bases from V and 0 from J, leaving 5 bases between them. Germline CDR1 SGHTA, CDR2 FQGTGA. The CDR3 extends over 13 amino acids. The protocol attached unique molecular identifiers to individual cDNA molecules. Using its own MiXCR run on the 5' RACE reads, TCRdb lists one record per CDR3 protein. The sample consists of tens of thousands of distinct CDR3 sequences, about 10% of them appearing once. Source material: whole blood. This TCR derives from an adult who was a healthcare worker with PCR-confirmed SARS-CoV-2 infection or an uninfected control (not recorded which). The gene calls are TRBV7-3 and TRBJ1-3; D is undetermined. The CDR3 DNA follows: TGTGCCAGCAGCGGGGACTCTGGAAACACCATATATTTT. Amino acid sequence: CASSGDSGNTIYF.